What follows are 9 T cell receptor beta chains derived from one specimen sequenced in a study of blood T cell repertoires in COVID-19 (dated by TCRdb to the early 2020s). Libraries were made using the immunoSEQ multiplex PCR assay. Not all clones reach the TCRdb copy of this immuneACCESS table, which keeps in-frame sequences only. Checked studies attribute under half of the gap to unresolved V genes and leave the rest unexplained. Here the sample has 150,000 to 200,000 clones; approximately 80% occur a single time. The ten largest clones take up less than 5.5% of the sample. Specimen: PBMCs or T cells enriched from blood (not recorded which). The receptors were sampled from a woman aged 55-70 years with acute COVID-19.

This clone was seen a handful of times. CDR3 nucleotide sequence: TGTGCCAGCAGTTTAAATGGCAATGGCTACACCTTC. It yields the protein CASSLNGNGYTF. V is TRBV12-3 or TRBV12-4 and J is TRBJ1-2; D not resolved. V dropped 2 bases and J dropped 6 bases, with 7 bases sitting between them. This CDR3 has 12 residues.

This sequence joins TRBV28 and TRBJ1-2; 8 bases agree with TRBD1. V lost 6 bases to trimming and J lost 4 bases; unmatched junction nucleotides: 4. Germline loops: CDR1 MDHEN, CDR2 SYDVKM. The length of the CDR3 is 13 residues. CDR3 sequence (DNA): TGTGCCAGCAGCCCCGGACAGGGCTATGGCTACACCTTC. Translating gives CASSPGQGYGYTF.

This chain joins TRBV19 and TRBJ1-6; TRBD1 is a possible D gene (5 bases). This CDR3 spans 13 amino acids. The germline V gene has CDR1 LNHDA and CDR2 SQIVND (reference sequence). Trimming took 6 bases from V and 3 from J, leaving 6 bases between them. DNA for the CDR3: TGTGCCAGTAGGGACAACTATAATTCACCCCTCCACTTT. It is translated as CASRDNYNSPLHF.

V usage is TRBV7-2 and J usage is TRBJ1-2, with D maybe TRBD1 (6 bases). The V end lost 6 bases, the J end lost 5 bases, and 13 bases lay between the germline ends. The germline V gene has CDR1 SGHTA and CDR2 FQGNSA. The CDR3 consists of 13 residues. The CDR3 DNA reads TGTGCCAGCAGTTCCCTTCAGGGGTATGGCTACACCTTC. Its protein product is CASSSLQGYGYTF.

V usage is TRBV14 and J usage is TRBJ1-2; 11 bases match TRBD1. Germline CDR1 and CDR2: SGHDN and FVKESK. J gave up 8 bases and V 4 bases, and 3 bases lay outside the gene matches. The CDR3 is made up of 13 amino acids. The CDR3: CASSLDRGPGYTF. CDR3 bases: TGTGCCAGCAGCCTGGACAGGGGGCCCGGCTACACCTTC.

This chain uses TRBV18 with TRBJ1-5; D uncertain. Germline V lookup: CDR1 KGHSH, CDR2 LQKENI. This CDR3 region has 17 residues. The V end lost 4 bases, the J end lost 0 bases, and 16 bases lay between the germline ends. The DNA of the CDR3 is TGTGCCAGCTCACTGAACTCCGGAGGGAATAGCAATCAGCCCCAGCATTTT. Encoded protein: CASSLNSGGNSNQPQHF. Drawing the rest from reference TRBV18 and TRBJ1-5, the complete variable domain is NAGVMQNPRHLVRRRGQEARLRCSPMKGHSHVYWYRQLPEEGLKFMVYLQKENIIDESGMPKERFSAEFPKEGPSILRIQQVVRGDSAAYFCASSLNSGGNSNQPQHFGDGTRLSIL.

This clone occurred a few times. This chain joins TRBV28 and TRBJ1-5, with 8 positions matching TRBD1. The CDR3 totals 14 residues. Germline V gives CDR1 MDHEN, CDR2 SYDVKM. The J segment lost 1 base and the V segment lost 6 bases, leaving 2 bases of the junction unmatched. CDR3 sequence: CASRYRGSNQPQHF. Here the CDR3 DNA reads TGTGCCAGCAGATACAGGGGGAGCAATCAGCCCCAGCATTTT. Full variable domain (rest looked up from reference TRBV28 and TRBJ1-5): DVKVTQSSRYLVKRTGEKVFLECVQDMDHENMFWYRQDPGLGLRLIYFSYDVKMKEKGDIPEGYSVSREKKERFSLILESASTNQTSMYLCASRYRGSNQPQHFGDGTRLSIL.

The rearrangement links TRBV6-2 or TRBV6-3 to TRBJ2-7; D remains unclear. Germline CDR1 MNHEY, CDR2 SVGEGT. Trimming took 4 bases from V and 5 from J, leaving 18 bases between them. The CDR3 extends over 15 amino acids. The CDR3 sequence: CASSSGSTSRNEQYV. The CDR3 bases are TGTGCCAGCAGTTCCGGGTCGACCTCAAGGAACGAGCAGTACGTC.

The V call is TRBV27, the J call TRBJ1-2, with 8 bases fitting TRBD1. Germline V gene lookup returns CDR1 MNHEY and CDR2 SMNVEV (reference sequence). Trimming took 5 bases from V and 8 from J; bases not matched to a gene: 7. The CDR3 contains 13 residues. In nucleotides, the CDR3 is TGTGCCAGCAGTCCCCGGACAGGGCACGGCTACACCTTC. This encodes CASSPRTGHGYTF.